These 19 T cell receptor beta chains originate from one sample sequenced in a study of siplizumab effects on memory and regulatory T cells. Repertoires were generated with immunoSEQ multiplex PCR, while TCRdb's copy carries only in-frame clones and drops some. The sample includes over 85,000 clones, 95% to 97% of them seen just once. Material: naive CD4+ T cells sorted from blood. The receptors derive from a human donor in good health.

The chain combines TRBV5-1 with TRBJ2-1; possible D gene TRBD2, 5 bases. This CDR3 has 13 residues. V lost 0 bases and J lost 7, with 8 bases in between. CDR1 and CDR2 from the germline V gene are SGHRS and YFSETQ. This CDR3 reads CASSLGSGNEQFF. The DNA of the CDR3 is TGCGCCAGCAGCTTGGGGTCGGGGAATGAGCAGTTCTTC.

The rearrangement uses TRBV9 and TRBJ2-5, with TRBD2 identical over 11 bases. Germline CDR1 is SGDLS and CDR2 is YYNGEE. The V and J ends lost 0 bases and 4 bases, in that order; junction bases with no gene match: 2. This CDR3 region has 15 residues. The CDR3 nucleotides are TGTGCCAGCAGCGTAGCTAGCGGGGGGTTAGAGACCCAGTACTTC. It is translated as CASSVASGGLETQYF. Using reference TRBV9 and TRBJ2-5 for the parts outside the CDR3, the full variable domain is DSGVTQTPKHLITATGQRVTLRCSPRSGDLSVYWYQQSLDQGLQFLIQYYNGEERAKGNILERFSAQQFPDLHSELNLSSLELGDSALYFCASSVASGGLETQYFGPGTRLLVL.

The chain employs TRBV7-2 and TRBJ1-1, with a weak D call TRBD1 (5 bases). V lost 3 bases and J 7 bases, leaving 18 bases between the germline ends. The CDR3 length is 15 residues. CDR1 SGHTA and CDR2 FQGNSA come from the germline V gene. The CDR3 DNA follows: TGTGCCAGCAGCTTCCAAATAGCGGGGGTGCTTGAAGCTTTCTTT. Protein sequence: CASSFQIAGVLEAFF.

The chain links TRBV19 to TRBJ1-2; D ambiguous. Germline V CDR1 and CDR2: LNHDA, SQIVND (reference sequence). Trimming shortened V by 8 bases and J by 4 bases, and 11 bases separated the two germline ends. This CDR3 has 12 amino acids. The DNA of the CDR3 is TGTGCCAGTTTCGGGGATCGCTATGGCTACACCTTC. It encodes CASFGDRYGYTF. Based on the CDR3 plus reference TRBV19 and TRBJ1-2, the full variable domain is DGGITQSPKYLFRKEGQNVTLSCEQNLNHDAMYWYRQDPGQGLRLIYYSQIVNDFQKGDIAEGYSVSREKKESFPLTVTSAQKNPTAFYLCASFGDRYGYTFGSGTRLTVV.

The chain carries TRBV5-1 and TRBJ2-1; a weak D match, TRBD2 (6 bases). The germline CDR1 and CDR2 sequences are SGHRS and YFSETQ. V was clipped by 4 bases and J by 5 bases, with 13 bases between them. CDR3 length: 14 residues. The CDR3 DNA follows: TGCGCCAGCAGCCCAGGGACTTCCAACAATGAGCAGTTCTTC. Translation: CASSPGTSNNEQFF. Combining the CDR3 with reference TRBV5-1 and TRBJ2-1 gives the whole variable domain KAGVTQTPRYLIKTRGQQVTLSCSPISGHRSVSWYQQTPGQGLQFLFEYFSETQRNKGNFPGRFSGRQFSNSRSEMNVSTLELGDSALYLCASSPGTSNNEQFFGPGTRLTVL.

V is TRBV29-1 and J is TRBJ2-1; D is perhaps TRBD2 (6 bases). CDR1 and CDR2 (germline): SQVTM, ANQGSEA. Trimming took off 5 bases at V and 5 bases at J, with 7 bases between the two ends. The CDR3 runs 11 residues. CDR3 residues: CSVWRDNEQFF. The CDR3 DNA sequence: TGCAGCGTTTGGAGGGACAATGAGCAGTTCTTC.

The rearrangement uses TRBV2 and TRBJ1-1, with TRBD1 matching over 10 bases. Germline V gene data show CDR1 as SNHLY and CDR2 as FYNNEI. V trimming: 5 bases; J trimming: 2 bases; junction bases outside the gene matches: 5. CDR3 length: 15 residues. For the CDR3, the DNA is TGTGCCAGCAGTAGACAGGGGGCAGGAAACACTGAAGCTTTCTTT. Its translation: CASSRQGAGNTEAFF.

This clone was observed a few times. The chain recombines TRBV13 with TRBJ1-1; D is undetermined. Trimming removed 1 base from V and 5 bases from J, with 14 bases in between. Germline V gene data show CDR1 as PRHDT and CDR2 as FYEKMQ (reference sequence). CDR3 size: 15 residues. The CDR3: CASSLVRSGKTEAFF. The CDR3 DNA is TGTGCCAGCAGCTTAGTACGGTCCGGGAAGACTGAAGCTTTCTTT. The whole variable domain, filled in from reference TRBV13 and TRBJ1-1, reads AAGVIQSPRHLIKEKRETATLKCYPIPRHDTVYWYQQGPGQDPQFLISFYEKMQSDKGSIPDRFSAQQFSDYHSELNMSSLELGDSALYFCASSLVRSGKTEAFFGQGTRLTVV.

The chain joins TRBV11-3 to TRBJ1-2; D unclear. Trimming cost V 4 bases and J 3 bases, with 6 bases left between them. The germline CDR1 and CDR2 sequences are SGHNT and YENEEA. The CDR3 extends over 12 amino acids. DNA for the CDR3: TGTGCCAGCAGCTGTCAGTACTATGGCTACACCTTC. Translated: CASSCQYYGYTF.

The chain combines TRBV5-1 with TRBJ2-5; 11 nucleotides agree with TRBD1. The CDR3 is 14 residues long. Trimming at V came to 2 bases and at J to 4 bases, leaving 1 base not matched to a gene. CDR1 SGHRS and CDR2 YFSETQ come from the germline V gene. The CDR3 bases are TGCGCCAGCAGCTTAGGGACAGGGGGAGAGACCCAGTACTTC. Residues: CASSLGTGGETQYF.

The chain employs TRBV27 and TRBJ1-4; D not resolved. Germline V gene sequence: CDR1 MNHEY, CDR2 SMNVEV (reference sequence). Trimming took off 5 bases at V and 1 base at J, with 8 bases between the two ends. The CDR3 contains 14 residues. CDR3 sequence: CASSPGETNEKLFF. CDR3 in DNA: TGTGCCAGCAGTCCCGGGGAAACTAATGAAAAACTGTTTTTT.

The chain employs TRBV11-2 and TRBJ2-2; D gene unclear. Germline V lookup: CDR1 SGHAT, CDR2 FQNNGV. This CDR3 spans 14 amino acids. Trimming removed 1 base at V and 5 bases at J, with 8 bases between. In nucleotides, the CDR3 is TGTGCCAGCAGCTTAGTTCTGGGTACCGGGGAGCTGTTTTTT. The encoded protein is CASSLVLGTGELFF.

This chain uses TRBV11-2 with TRBJ2-5; TRBD2 agrees at 11 bases. The CDR3 totals 15 residues. Germline V gene sequence: CDR1 SGHAT, CDR2 FQNNGV. V was clipped by 6 bases and J by 1 base; unmatched bases: 4. In nucleotides, the CDR3 is TGTGCCAGCAGTTTTAGCGGGGGGGCCCAAGAGACCCAGTACTTC. This encodes CASSFSGGAQETQYF.

In the case of this clone: Other DNA variants within this sample encode the same CDR3. The chain combines TRBV7-2 with TRBJ1-5, with D possibly matching TRBD1 (5 bases). V gave up 5 bases and J gave up 0 bases, with 20 bases separating them. CDR1 and CDR2 (germline): SGHTA, FQGNSA. The CDR3 spans 18 residues. CDR3 loop: CASSTPPPGGFSNQPQHF. The CDR3 coding sequence is TGTGCCAGCAGCACACCCCCCCCCGGGGGATTTAGCAATCAGCCCCAGCATTTT.

J is TRBJ1-1 and V is TRBV6-5; 8 bases match TRBD1. Losses at the gene ends were 5 bases for V and 1 base for J; bases not matched to a gene: 6. Germline V gene sequence: CDR1 MNHEY, CDR2 SVGAGI. This CDR3 spans 15 amino acids. This CDR3 reads CASSGWTGTNTEAFF. The CDR3 coding sequence is TGTGCCAGCAGTGGATGGACAGGGACGAACACTGAAGCTTTCTTT.

This sequence joins TRBV10-3 and TRBJ2-7; either TRBD1 or TRBD2 may fit D (6 bases each). The germline V gene encodes CDR1 ENHRY and CDR2 SYGVKD. This CDR3 spans 15 amino acids. V was pared by 2 bases and J by 4 bases, with 15 bases between. CDR3 DNA sequence: TGTGCCATCAGTGAGGCCGAGGGGGGTGGGTACGAGCAGTACTTC. Translating gives CAISEAEGGGYEQYF.

The chain employs TRBV9 and TRBJ2-3; D unclear. Germline CDR1 reads SGDLS; CDR2 reads YYNGEE. Deletions cut 4 bases from V and 6 bases from J, with 9 bases between. This CDR3 has 12 residues. CDR3 loop: CASSPTMDTQYF. As DNA, the CDR3 is TGTGCCAGCAGCCCCACTATGGATACGCAGTATTTT.

This clone appeared once. The chain uses TRBV4-1 and TRBJ2-1; the D gene is possibly TRBD2 (6 bases). Trimming took off 2 bases at V and 6 bases at J, with 20 bases between the two ends. CDR1 is MGHRA, CDR2 YSYEKL, per germline. The CDR3 extends over 17 amino acids. CDR3 DNA sequence: TGCGCCAGCAGCCAACCGGGACTGACCTCCTACGGCAATGAGCAGTTCTTC. Its translation: CASSQPGLTSYGNEQFF.

The gene calls are TRBV9 and TRBJ2-1; perhaps TRBD1 as D (5 bases). Trimming cost V 3 bases and J 8 bases, with 15 bases left between them. Germline V gene data show CDR1 as SGDLS and CDR2 as YYNGEE. The CDR3 sequence is 14 residues long. For the CDR3, the DNA is TGTGCCAGCAGCGCTGGAGATCTGACAGATGAGCAGTTCTTC. As protein: CASSAGDLTDEQFF.